This T cell receptor (beta chain) was captured in a study of blood T cell repertoires in COVID-19. Across the study: Donors in the United States, Italy and Spain gave samples during acute or convalescent COVID-19. Nucleic acid was either cDNA or gDNA, and it came from T cells, B-cell-depleted T cells, or PBMCs.

This CDR3 is built from 16 residues. V shed 5 bases and J 7 bases; nucleotides not matched to a gene: 11. Germline CDR1 SEHNR, CDR2 FQNEAQ (reference sequence). How the authors handled the data: Cell counts per sample came from amplifying reference gene primers. Clones were sequenced by immunoSEQ multiplex PCR, and TCRdb holds only the in-frame ones, with some missing. The V and J calls and the clone size are those of that table, but D and trimming were determined from the DNA. The table shows about 200,000 clones, with roughly 90% occurring only once. V and J are TRBV7-9 and TRBJ1-6; TRBD1 matches 7 bases. What was sequenced was peripheral blood. The TCR comes from a man aged 55-75 years who had recovered from COVID-19. The DNA for the CDR3 is TGTGCCAGCAGCCACAGGGGTTTGGGTGAGAATTCACCCCTCCACTTT. Protein sequence: CASSHRGLGENSPLHF.